Reported below is one TCR beta chain. Original methodology: Estimation of nucleated cell counts was performed using reference gene primer amplification. Libraries were prepared by immunoSEQ multiplex PCR; TCRdb keeps only in-frame clonotypes and omits some of them. Clone size and V and J calls were adopted from that table, with D and trimming inferred from the DNA. The table shows about 89,000 clones, with about four fifths occurring only once. This CDR3 has 15 amino acids. Germline-derived CDR1 and CDR2 are KGHDR and SFDVKD. The junction had 11 bases not matched to a gene; V was cut back by 9 bases and J by 9 bases. This entry is derived from a study of blood T cell repertoires in COVID-19. About the research overall: Sites in the United States, Italy and Spain provided acute and convalescent COVID-19 samples. The analysed material was cDNA or gDNA that came from T cells, B-cell-depleted T cells, or PBMCs.

This TCR was recovered from a man between 70 and 80 years old with COVID-19, enrolled during active disease. Source material: peripheral blood. This chain uses TRBV24-1 with TRBJ1-6; 9 positions match TRBD1. CDR3 nucleotides: TGTGCCACCTCTACCGACAGGGGGGTGCGTTCACCCCTCCACTTT. Encoded protein: CATSTDRGVRSPLHF.